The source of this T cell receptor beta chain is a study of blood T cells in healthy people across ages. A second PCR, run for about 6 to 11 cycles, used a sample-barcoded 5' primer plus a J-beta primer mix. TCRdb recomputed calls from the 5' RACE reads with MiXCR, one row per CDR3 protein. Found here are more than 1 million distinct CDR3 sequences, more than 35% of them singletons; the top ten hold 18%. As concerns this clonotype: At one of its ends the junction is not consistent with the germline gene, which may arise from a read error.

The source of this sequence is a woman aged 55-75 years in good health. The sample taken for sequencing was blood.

The CDR3 sequence: CGVEDGSGARETQYF. The CDR3 DNA reads TGCGGCGTTGAAGATGGGTCAGGGGCCCGGGAGACCCAGTACTTC. The chain has TRBV29-1 and TRBJ2-7; perhaps TRBD1 as D (6 bases). TRBJ2-5 matches the DNA end more closely, so the J call is doubtful. The germline CDR1 and CDR2 sequences are SQVTM and ANQGSEA. The CDR3 sequence is 15 residues long.